Shown below are 6 T cell receptor beta chains from a single sample sequenced in a study of T cell changes during pregnancy in multiple sclerosis. The table came from immunoSEQ multiplex PCR; TCRdb's copy has only in-frame clones and leaves some out. The repertoire holds around 56,000 clones, with 70% to 90% as singletons. Sequencing used peripheral blood, obtained after pregnancy. The receptors originated from a female donor with multiple sclerosis, enrolled in a pregnancy study.

The chain carries TRBV4-1 and TRBJ1-1, with 7 bases fitting TRBD1. This CDR3 is built from 14 residues. J lost 6 bases, V lost 5 bases, and 9 bases had no gene match. Germline CDR1 and CDR2: MGHRA and YSYEKL. The CDR3 spells CASSSGTAGAEAFF. CDR3 sequence (DNA): TGCGCCAGCAGCTCTGGGACAGCCGGCGCTGAAGCTTTCTTT.

The J gene is TRBJ1-1, the V gene TRBV19; D is unresolved. V gave up 1 base and J gave up 11 bases, with 11 bases separating them. Germline CDR1 LNHDA, CDR2 SQIVND (reference sequence). The CDR3 has 12 residues. The CDR3 coding sequence is TGTGCCAGTAGTATAGTCGGTTCGAGGGCTTTCTTT. This encodes CASSIVGSRAFF.

CDR3 sequence (DNA): TGTGCCAGCATCTATCGACAGGGGTACCACAATGAGCAGTTCTTC. It yields the protein CASIYRQGYHNEQFF. This sequence joins TRBV13 and TRBJ2-1; TRBD1 matches 8 bases. In germline, CDR1 is PRHDT, CDR2 FYEKMQ (reference sequence). V shed 7 bases, J shed 5 bases, and the junction held 10 bases outside the gene matches. The CDR3 spans 15 residues.

The chain couples TRBV7-3 to TRBJ2-7; TRBD2 aligns across 7 bases. CDR3 size: 15 residues. Germline CDR1 reads SGHTA; CDR2 reads FQGTGA. Trimming removed 2 bases from V and 2 bases from J; junction bases left unmatched: 6. For the CDR3, the DNA is TGTGCCAGCAGCTTATGGGGGGGTGGGGCCTACGAGCAGTACTTC. Its translation: CASSLWGGGAYEQYF.

The chain couples TRBV7-3 to TRBJ2-5; TRBD2 matches 7 bases. Germline values: CDR1 SGHTA, CDR2 FQGTGA. V gave up 5 bases and J gave up 0 bases; unmatched junction bases: 3. The CDR3 is 14 amino acids. The CDR3 sequence: CASSPGGNQETQYF. CDR3 DNA sequence: TGTGCCAGCAGCCCGGGAGGCAACCAAGAGACCCAGTACTTC.

The rearrangement uses TRBV6-5 and TRBJ1-6, with 11 bases fitting TRBD1. Germline assignment: CDR1 MNHEY and CDR2 SVGAGI. With 3 bases clipped from V and 10 bases from J, the junction kept 2 bases outside the gene matches. There are 14 residues in the CDR3. The CDR3 spells CASSYGTGGSPLHF. In DNA, the CDR3 is TGTGCCAGCAGTTATGGGACAGGGGGGTCACCCCTCCACTTT.